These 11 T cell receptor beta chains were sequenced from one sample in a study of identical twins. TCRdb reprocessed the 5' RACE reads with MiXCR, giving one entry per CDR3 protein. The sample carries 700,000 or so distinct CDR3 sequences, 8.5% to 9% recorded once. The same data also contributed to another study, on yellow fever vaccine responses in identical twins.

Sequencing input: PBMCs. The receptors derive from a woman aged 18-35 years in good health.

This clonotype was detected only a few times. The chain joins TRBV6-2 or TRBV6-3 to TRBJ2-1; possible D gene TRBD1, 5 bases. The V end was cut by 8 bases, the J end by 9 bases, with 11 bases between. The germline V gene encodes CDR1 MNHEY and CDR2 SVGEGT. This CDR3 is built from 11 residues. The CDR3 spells CASGQYTEQFF. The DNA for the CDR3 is TGTGCCAGCGGACAATATACTGAGCAGTTCTTC.

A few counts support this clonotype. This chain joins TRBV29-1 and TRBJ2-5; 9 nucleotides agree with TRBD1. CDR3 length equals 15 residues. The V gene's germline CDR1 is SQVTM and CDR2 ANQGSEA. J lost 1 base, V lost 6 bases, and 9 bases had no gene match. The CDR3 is CSVLGTGLTQETQYF. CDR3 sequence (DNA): TGCAGCGTCCTCGGGACAGGGCTGACCCAAGAGACCCAGTACTTC.

The CDR3 sequence is CASSFSTGTAYYEQYF. CDR3 bases: TGTGCCAGCAGCTTCTCAACCGGGACAGCATACTACGAGCAGTACTTC. J is TRBJ2-7 and V is TRBV7-2; TRBD1 aligns across 7 bases. The CDR3 is 16 amino acids. Per the germline V gene, CDR1 is SGHTA and CDR2 is FQGNSA. Trimming at V came to 3 bases and at J to 3 bases, leaving 11 bases not matched to a gene.

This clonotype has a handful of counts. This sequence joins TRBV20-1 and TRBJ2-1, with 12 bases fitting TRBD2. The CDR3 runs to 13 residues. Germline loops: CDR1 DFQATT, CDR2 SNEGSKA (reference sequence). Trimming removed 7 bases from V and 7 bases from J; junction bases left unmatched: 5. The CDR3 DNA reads TGCAGTGGACTAGCGGGAGTTGGTAATGAGCAGTTCTTC. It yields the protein CSGLAGVGNEQFF.

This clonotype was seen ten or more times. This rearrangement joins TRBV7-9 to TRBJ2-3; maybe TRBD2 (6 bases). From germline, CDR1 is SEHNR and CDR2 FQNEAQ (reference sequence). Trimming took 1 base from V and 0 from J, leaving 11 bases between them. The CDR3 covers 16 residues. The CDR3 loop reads CASSLVAGTSTDTQYF. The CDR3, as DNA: TGTGCCAGCAGCTTAGTTGCAGGGACTAGCACAGATACGCAGTATTTT. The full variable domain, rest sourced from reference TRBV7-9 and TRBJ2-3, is DTGVSQNPRHKITKRGQNVTFRCDPISEHNRLYWYRQTLGQGPEFLTYFQNEAQLEKSRLLSDRFSAERPKGSFSTLEIQRTEQGDSAMYLCASSLVAGTSTDTQYFGPGTRLTVL.

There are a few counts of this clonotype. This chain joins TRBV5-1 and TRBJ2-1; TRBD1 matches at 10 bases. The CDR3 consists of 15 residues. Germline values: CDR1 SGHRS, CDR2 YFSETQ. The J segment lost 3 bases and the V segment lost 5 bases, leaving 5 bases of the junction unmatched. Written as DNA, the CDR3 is TGCGCCAGCAGGGCGGGACAGGGGAGCTACAATGAGCAGTTCTTC. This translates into CASRAGQGSYNEQFF. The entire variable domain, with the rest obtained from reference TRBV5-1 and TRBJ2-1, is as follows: KAGVTQTPRYLIKTRGQQVTLSCSPISGHRSVSWYQQTPGQGLQFLFEYFSETQRNKGNFPGRFSGRQFSNSRSEMNVSTLELGDSALYLCASRAGQGSYNEQFFGPGTRLTVL.

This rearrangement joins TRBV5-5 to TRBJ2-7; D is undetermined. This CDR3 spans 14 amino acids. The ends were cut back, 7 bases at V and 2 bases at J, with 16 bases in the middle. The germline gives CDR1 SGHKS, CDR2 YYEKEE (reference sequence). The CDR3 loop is CASGPGIGPYEQYF. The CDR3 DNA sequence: TGTGCCAGCGGCCCTGGCATTGGACCCTACGAGCAGTACTTC.

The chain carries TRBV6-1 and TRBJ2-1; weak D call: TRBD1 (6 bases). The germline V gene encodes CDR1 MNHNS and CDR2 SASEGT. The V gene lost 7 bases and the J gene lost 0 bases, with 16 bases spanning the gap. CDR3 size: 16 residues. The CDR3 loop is CASKNREISSYNEQFF. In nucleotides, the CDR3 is TGTGCCAGCAAGAACAGGGAGATCAGCTCCTACAATGAGCAGTTCTTC.

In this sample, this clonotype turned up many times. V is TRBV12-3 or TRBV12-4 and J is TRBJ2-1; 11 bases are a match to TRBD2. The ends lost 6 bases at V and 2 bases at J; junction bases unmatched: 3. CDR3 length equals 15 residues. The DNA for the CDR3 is TGTGCCAGCAGGCAACTAGCGGGAGCCTACAATGAGCAGTTCTTC. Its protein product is CASRQLAGAYNEQFF.

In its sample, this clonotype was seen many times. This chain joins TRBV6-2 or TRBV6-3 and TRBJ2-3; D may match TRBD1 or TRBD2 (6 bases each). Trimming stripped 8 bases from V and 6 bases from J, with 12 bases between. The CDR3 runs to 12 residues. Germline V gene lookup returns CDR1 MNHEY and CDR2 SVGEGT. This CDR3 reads CASRGRTDTQYF. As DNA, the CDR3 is TGTGCCAGCCGGGGGCGTACGGATACGCAGTATTTT.

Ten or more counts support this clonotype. CDR3: CASSSGTVAYEQYF. The DNA for the CDR3 is TGTGCCAGCAGCTCTGGGACAGTTGCCTACGAGCAGTACTTC. This sequence joins TRBV5-5 and TRBJ2-7; 7 bases line up with TRBD1. CDR3 length: 14 amino acids. V shed 3 bases and J 2 bases; nucleotides not matched to a gene: 5. Germline V lookup: CDR1 SGHKS, CDR2 YYEKEE (reference sequence).